The present entry profiles one TCR beta chain with its context. This specimen comes from a study of blood T cell repertoires in COVID-19. Measured with immunoSEQ multiplex PCR; TCRdb has only the in-frame clones, and not every one. The sample holds 470,000 or so clones, around 89% seen once. Germline V gene lookup returns CDR1 SNHLY and CDR2 FYNNEI. After removal of 6 bases from V and 2 bases from J, the junction contained 4 bases not matched to a gene. CDR3 size: 15 residues. What was sequenced was peripheral blood. This TCR derives from a woman in her twenties or thirties with acute or convalescent COVID-19. V usage is TRBV2 and J usage is TRBJ1-4, with 9 bases lining up with TRBD1. The CDR3 nucleotides are TGTGCCAGCAGCTCGACAGGGGGGACTAATGAAAAACTGTTTTTT. It specifies CASSSTGGTNEKLFF. Full variable domain (rest looked up from reference TRBV2 and TRBJ1-4): EPEVTQTPSHQVTQMGQEVILRCVPISNHLYFYWYRQILGQKVEFLVSFYNNEISEKSEIFDDQFSVERPDGSNFTLKIRSTKLEDSAMYFCASSSTGGTNEKLFFGSGTQLSVL.